The T cell receptor beta chain described here comes from a study of cytomegalovirus exposure and HLA in healthy donors. Points from the study as a whole: Investigators reported 164 TCR beta chains as tied to cytomegalovirus. Analyzed later, association rates of TCRs varied across HLA loci, with DRB1 most and HLA-C fewest.

In this sample, this clone turned up once. Antigen: not known. 13 Jbeta primers and 60 Vbeta primers were used for the PCR. The data were produced by immunoSEQ multiplex PCR, yet TCRdb's version contains in-frame clones alone and is incomplete. The profile shows under 300,000 clones, roughly four fifths of them singletons. The sample consisted of PBMCs. The origin of this receptor is a woman in her sixties or seventies in good health and CMV-seropositive.

CDR3 nucleotides: TGTGCCAGCACCGGGACAGGGGGCCCTGGAAACACCATATATTTT. It specifies CASTGTGGPGNTIYF. The chain recombines TRBV18 with TRBJ1-3, with 12 bases aligning to TRBD1. CDR3 length: 15 residues. After removal of 8 bases from V and 2 bases from J, the junction contained 4 bases not matched to a gene. Per germline, CDR1 KGHSH and CDR2 LQKENI.